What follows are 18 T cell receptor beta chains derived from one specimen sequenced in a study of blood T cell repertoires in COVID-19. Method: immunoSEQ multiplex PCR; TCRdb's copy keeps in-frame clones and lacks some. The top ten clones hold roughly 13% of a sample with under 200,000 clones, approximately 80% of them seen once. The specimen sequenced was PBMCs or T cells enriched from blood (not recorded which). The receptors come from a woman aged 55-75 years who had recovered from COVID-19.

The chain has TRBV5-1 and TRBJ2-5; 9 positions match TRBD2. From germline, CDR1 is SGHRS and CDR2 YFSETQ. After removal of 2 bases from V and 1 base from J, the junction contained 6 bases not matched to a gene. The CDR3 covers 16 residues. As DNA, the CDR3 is TGCGCCAGCAGCTTTATAGCGGGGGACCCCCAAGAGACCCAGTACTTC. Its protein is CASSFIAGDPQETQYF.

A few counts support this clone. CDR3 protein: CASSSASWGRDTEAFF. CDR3 in DNA: TGCGCCAGCAGCTCGGCGTCCTGGGGCCGGGACACTGAAGCTTTCTTT. The chain uses TRBV5-1 and TRBJ1-1; D possibly corresponds to TRBD1 (5 bases). This CDR3 has 16 residues. V lost 3 bases, J lost 3 bases, and 18 bases lay in between. Germline CDR1 and CDR2: SGHRS and YFSETQ.

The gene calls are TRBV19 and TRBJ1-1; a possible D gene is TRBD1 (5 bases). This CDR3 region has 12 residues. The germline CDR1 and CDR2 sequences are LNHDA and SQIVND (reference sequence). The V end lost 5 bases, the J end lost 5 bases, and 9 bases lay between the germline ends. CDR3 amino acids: CASSFHRTEAFF. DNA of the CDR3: TGTGCCAGTAGTTTTCACAGGACTGAAGCTTTCTTT.

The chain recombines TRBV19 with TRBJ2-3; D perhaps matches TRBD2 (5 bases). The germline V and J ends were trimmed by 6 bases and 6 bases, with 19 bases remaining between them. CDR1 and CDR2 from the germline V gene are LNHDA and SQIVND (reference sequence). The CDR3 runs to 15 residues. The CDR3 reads CASRAWGTGGDTQYF. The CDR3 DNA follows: TGTGCCAGTAGAGCGTGGGGAACGGGCGGGGATACGCAGTATTTT. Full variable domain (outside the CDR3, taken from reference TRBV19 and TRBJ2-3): DGGITQSPKYLFRKEGQNVTLSCEQNLNHDAMYWYRQDPGQGLRLIYYSQIVNDFQKGDIAEGYSVSREKKESFPLTVTSAQKNPTAFYLCASRAWGTGGDTQYFGPGTRLTVL.

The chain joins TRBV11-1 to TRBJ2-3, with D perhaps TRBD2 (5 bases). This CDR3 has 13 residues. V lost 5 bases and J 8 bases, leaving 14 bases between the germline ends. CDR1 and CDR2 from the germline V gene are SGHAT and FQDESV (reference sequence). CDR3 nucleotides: TGTGCCAGCAGCGCACTAGTCGACACTACGCAGTATTTT. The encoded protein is CASSALVDTTQYF.

CDR3 nucleotide sequence: TGCAGCGTTGGAGAAAGGTTAAGGAGCACTGAAGCTTTCTTT. Its protein is CSVGERLRSTEAFF. The V and J genes are TRBV29-1 and TRBJ1-1, with D unclear. CDR3 length: 14 amino acids. The germline gives CDR1 SQVTM, CDR2 ANQGSEA. V was shortened by 4 bases and J by 4 bases, with 16 bases between the two germline ends.

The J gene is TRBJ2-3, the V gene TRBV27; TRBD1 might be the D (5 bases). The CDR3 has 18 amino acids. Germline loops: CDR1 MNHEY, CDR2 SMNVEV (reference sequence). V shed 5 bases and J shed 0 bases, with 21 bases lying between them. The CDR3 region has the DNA TGTGCCAGCAGTGCCGCAGGTACAGGTCATCCTAGCACAGATACGCAGTATTTT. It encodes CASSAAGTGHPSTDTQYF.

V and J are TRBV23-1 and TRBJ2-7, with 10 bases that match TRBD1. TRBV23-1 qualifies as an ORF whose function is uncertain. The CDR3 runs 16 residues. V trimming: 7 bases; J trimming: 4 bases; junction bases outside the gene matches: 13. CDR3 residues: CASTPKTTGGEYEQYF. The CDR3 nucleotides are TGCGCCAGCACCCCCAAAACGACAGGGGGCGAGTACGAGCAGTACTTC.

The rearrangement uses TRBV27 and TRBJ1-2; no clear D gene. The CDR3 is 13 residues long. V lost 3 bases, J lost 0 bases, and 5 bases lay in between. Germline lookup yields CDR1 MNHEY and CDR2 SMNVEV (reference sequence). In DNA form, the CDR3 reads TGTGCCAGCAGTTTTAACACTAACTATGGCTACACCTTC. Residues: CASSFNTNYGYTF.

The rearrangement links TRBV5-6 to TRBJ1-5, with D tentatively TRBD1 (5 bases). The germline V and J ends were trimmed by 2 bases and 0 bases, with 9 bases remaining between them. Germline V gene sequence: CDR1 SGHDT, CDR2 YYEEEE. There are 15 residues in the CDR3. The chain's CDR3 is CASSFWGDSNQPQHF. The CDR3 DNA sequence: TGTGCCAGCAGCTTCTGGGGGGATAGCAATCAGCCCCAGCATTTT.

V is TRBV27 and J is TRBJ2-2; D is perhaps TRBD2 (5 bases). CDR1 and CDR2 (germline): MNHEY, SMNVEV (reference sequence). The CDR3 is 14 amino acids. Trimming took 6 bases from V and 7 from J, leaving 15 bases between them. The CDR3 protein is CASRIRGLGGELFF. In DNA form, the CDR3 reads TGTGCCAGCAGAATAAGAGGGCTTGGCGGGGAGCTGTTTTTT.

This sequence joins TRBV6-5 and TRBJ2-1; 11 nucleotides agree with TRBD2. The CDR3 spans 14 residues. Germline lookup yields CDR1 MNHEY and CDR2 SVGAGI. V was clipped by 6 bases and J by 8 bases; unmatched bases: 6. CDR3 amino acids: CASRYTSGSYEQFF. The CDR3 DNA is TGTGCCAGCAGATATACTAGCGGGAGCTATGAGCAGTTCTTC.

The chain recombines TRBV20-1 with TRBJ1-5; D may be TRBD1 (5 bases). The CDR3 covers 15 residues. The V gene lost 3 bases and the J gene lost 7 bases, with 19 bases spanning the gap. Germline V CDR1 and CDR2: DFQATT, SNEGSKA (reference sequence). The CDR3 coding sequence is TGCAGTGCTAGTGAGGTGAACAGGCGAGAACAGCCCCAGCATTTT. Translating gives CSASEVNRREQPQHF.

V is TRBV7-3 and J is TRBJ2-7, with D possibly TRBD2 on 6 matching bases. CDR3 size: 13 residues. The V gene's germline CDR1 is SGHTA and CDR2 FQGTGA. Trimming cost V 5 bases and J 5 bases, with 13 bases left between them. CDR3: CASSPGGANEQYF. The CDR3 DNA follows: TGTGCCAGCAGCCCCGGCGGGGCCAACGAGCAGTACTTC.

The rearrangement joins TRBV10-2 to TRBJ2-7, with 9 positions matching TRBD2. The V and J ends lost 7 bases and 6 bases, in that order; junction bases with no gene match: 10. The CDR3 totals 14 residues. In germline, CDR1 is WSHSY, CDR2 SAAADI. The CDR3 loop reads CASNRVAGVFEQYF. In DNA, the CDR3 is TGCGCCAGCAACCGAGTAGCGGGAGTGTTCGAGCAGTACTTC.

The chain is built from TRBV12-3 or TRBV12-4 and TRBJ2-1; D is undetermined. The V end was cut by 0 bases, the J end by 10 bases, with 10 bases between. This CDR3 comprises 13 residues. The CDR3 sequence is CASSLASRREQFF. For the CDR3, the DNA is TGTGCCAGCAGTTTAGCTTCGCGCAGGGAGCAGTTCTTC.

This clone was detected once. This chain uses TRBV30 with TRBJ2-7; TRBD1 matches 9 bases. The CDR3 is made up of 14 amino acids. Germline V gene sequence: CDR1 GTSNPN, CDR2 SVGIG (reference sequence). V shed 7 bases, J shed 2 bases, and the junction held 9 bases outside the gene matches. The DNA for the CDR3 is TGTGCCTCAGTGCCGGGACAGGGCCCCTACGAGCAGTACTTC. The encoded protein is CASVPGQGPYEQYF. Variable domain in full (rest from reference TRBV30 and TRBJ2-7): SQTIHQWPATLVQPVGSPLSLECTVEGTSNPNLYWYRQAAGRGLQLLFYSVGIGQISSEVPQNLSASRPQDRQFILSSKKLLLSDSGFYLCASVPGQGPYEQYFGPGTRLTVT.

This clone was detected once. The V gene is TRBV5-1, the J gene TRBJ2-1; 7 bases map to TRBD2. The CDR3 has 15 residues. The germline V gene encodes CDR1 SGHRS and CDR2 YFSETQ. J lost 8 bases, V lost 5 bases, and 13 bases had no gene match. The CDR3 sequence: CASRGRAGALHEQFF. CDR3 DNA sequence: TGCGCCAGCAGGGGCAGGGCGGGAGCGCTTCATGAGCAGTTCTTC.